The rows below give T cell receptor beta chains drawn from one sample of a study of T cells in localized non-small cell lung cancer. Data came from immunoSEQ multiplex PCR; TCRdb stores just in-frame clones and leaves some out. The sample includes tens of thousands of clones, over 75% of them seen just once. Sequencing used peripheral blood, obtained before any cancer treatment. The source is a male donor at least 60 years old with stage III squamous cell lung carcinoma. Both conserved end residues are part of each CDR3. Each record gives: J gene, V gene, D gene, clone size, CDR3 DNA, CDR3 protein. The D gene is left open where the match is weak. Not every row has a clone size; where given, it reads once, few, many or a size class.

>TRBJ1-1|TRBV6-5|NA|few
TGTGCCAGCAGTTTATTCGGACAGAACACTGAAGCTTTCTTT
CASSLFGQNTEAFF
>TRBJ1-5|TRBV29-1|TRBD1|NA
TGCAGCGTGGGAGGGACAGGGGACCAGCCCCAGCATTTT
CSVGGTGDQPQHF
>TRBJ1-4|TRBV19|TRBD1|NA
TGTGCCAGTAGAGACCGGGACAGGGGCTTTGAAAAACTGTTTTTT
CASRDRDRGFEKLFF
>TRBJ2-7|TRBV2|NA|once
TGTGCCAGCAGTGAAGAGAGGTGGGGCGAGCAGTACTTC
CASSEERWGEQYF
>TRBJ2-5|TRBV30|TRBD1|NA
TGTGCCTGGAGTGTACTGGACAGGGAGACCCAGTACTTC
CAWSVLDRETQYF
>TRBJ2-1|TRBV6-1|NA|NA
TGTGCCAGCAAGGTAGCGCTCTACAATGAGCAGTTCTTC
CASKVALYNEQFF
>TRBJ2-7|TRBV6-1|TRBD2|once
TGTGCCAGCAGTGAGGCGGGGGGGCTGGGCGAGCAGTACTTC
CASSEAGGLGEQYF
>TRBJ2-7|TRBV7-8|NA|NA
TGTGCCAGCAGCTTAGAAGGGGGAGTATACGAGCAGTACTTC
CASSLEGGVYEQYF
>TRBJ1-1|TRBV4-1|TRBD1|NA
TGCGCCAGCAGCCATATTGAGGGGGCCCTGAACACTGAAGCTTTCTTT
CASSHIEGALNTEAFF
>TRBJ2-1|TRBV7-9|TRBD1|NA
TGTGCCAGCGCGGGACAGGCCTACAATGAGCAGTTCTTC
CASAGQAYNEQFF
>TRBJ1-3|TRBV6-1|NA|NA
TGTGCCAGCAGTGAGGTGCCAGGCCCCGGAAACACCATATATTTT
CASSEVPGPGNTIYF
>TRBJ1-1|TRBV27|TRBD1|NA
TGTGCCAGCAGTCCCCTCCCCCCGAGACAGGGTGGCACTGAAGCTTTCTTT
CASSPLPPRQGGTEAFF
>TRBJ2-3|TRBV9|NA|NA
TGTGCCAGCAGCGTAGTTCGAACAGATACGCAGTATTTT
CASSVVRTDTQYF
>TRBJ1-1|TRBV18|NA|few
TGTGCCAGCTCACCGCCGGAGCTGGGGAACACTGAAGCTTTCTTT
CASSPPELGNTEAFF
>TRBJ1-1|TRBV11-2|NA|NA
TGTGCCAGTGCGATGGGGGCACTGAACACTGAAGCTTTCTTT
CASAMGALNTEAFF
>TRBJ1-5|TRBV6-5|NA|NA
TGTGCCAGCAGTCCCACGGGCACCATCAATCAGCCCCAGCATTTT
CASSPTGTINQPQHF
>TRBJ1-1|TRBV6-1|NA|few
TGTGCCAGCAGTGTGTTTCCTTCGAACACTGAAGCTTTCTTT
CASSVFPSNTEAFF
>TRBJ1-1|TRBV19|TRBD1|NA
TGTGCCAGTACCCGGACAGGGGCATCCACTGAAGCTTTCTTT
CASTRTGASTEAFF
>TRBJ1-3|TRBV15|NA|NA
TGTGCCACCAGCAGAGGTCCAGGGACGCCTGGAAACACCATATATTTT
CATSRGPGTPGNTIYF
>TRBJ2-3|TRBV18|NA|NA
TGTGCCAGCTCAAAAGGGGACTTGGTAGGTAAAGATACGCAGTATTTT
CASSKGDLVGKDTQYF
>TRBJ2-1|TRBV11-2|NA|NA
TGTGCCAGCAGCACGCTGGAGGGTAGGAATGAGCAGTTCTTC
CASSTLEGRNEQFF
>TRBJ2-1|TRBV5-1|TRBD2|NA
TGCGCCAGCATCCCGGGACTAGCGGGAGAAAGCAATGAGCAGTTCTTC
CASIPGLAGESNEQFF